One sample yielded the 24 T cell receptor beta chains listed below, sequenced in a study of blood T cell repertoires in COVID-19. Clones were sequenced by immunoSEQ multiplex PCR, and TCRdb holds only the in-frame ones, with some missing. The sample carries under 200,000 clones, roughly nine tenths recorded once. Specimen: PBMCs or T cells enriched from blood (not recorded which). The source is a woman between 50 and 59 years old who had recovered from COVID-19.

V usage is TRBV11-3 and J usage is TRBJ2-1; 8 positions agree with TRBD2. This CDR3 contains 15 residues. Trimming took 2 bases from V and 6 from J; bases not matched to a gene: 6. The germline CDR1 and CDR2 sequences are SGHNT and YENEEA. The CDR3 sequence is CASSLREGSVNEQFF. The DNA for the CDR3 is TGTGCCAGCAGCTTACGGGAGGGGTCGGTCAATGAGCAGTTCTTC.

V gene TRBV19 combines with J gene TRBJ2-5; tentatively, D is TRBD1 (5 bases). The V gene lost 1 base and the J gene lost 7 bases, with 16 bases spanning the gap. This CDR3 spans 15 amino acids. Germline V gives CDR1 LNHDA, CDR2 SQIVND (reference sequence). CDR3 sequence: CASSIVGQPRGTQYF. CDR3 DNA: TGTGCCAGTAGTATAGTAGGACAACCCCGAGGGACCCAGTACTTC.

The CDR3 protein is CASSQVTGGAETQYF. CDR3 in DNA: TGCGCCAGCAGCCAAGTGACAGGGGGCGCGGAGACCCAGTACTTC. The rearrangement uses TRBV4-1 and TRBJ2-5; 10 bases match TRBD1. The trim removed 1 base at V and 5 bases at J, leaving 4 bases unmatched. The CDR3 has 15 residues. Germline CDR1 and CDR2: MGHRA and YSYEKL.

This sequence joins TRBV28 and TRBJ1-5, with D maybe TRBD1 (5 bases). Per germline, CDR1 MDHEN and CDR2 SYDVKM. The V and J ends lost 5 bases and 4 bases respectively, with 9 bases between them. This CDR3 region has 13 residues. This chain's CDR3 is CASSRQINQPQHF. The CDR3 bases are TGTGCCAGCAGTCGACAGATAAATCAGCCCCAGCATTTT.

This clone was seen more than once but under ten times. The chain combines TRBV12-3 or TRBV12-4 with TRBJ1-4; D unresolved. Trimming took 5 bases from V and 5 from J, leaving 9 bases between them. This CDR3 has 13 amino acids. The CDR3 nucleotides read TGTGCCAGCAGTCCTATTCCAAATGAAAAACTGTTTTTT. Encoded protein: CASSPIPNEKLFF.

The chain joins TRBV28 to TRBJ1-2; 7 positions match TRBD1. J was trimmed by 8 bases and V by 7 bases; bases with no gene match: 16. Germline lookup yields CDR1 MDHEN and CDR2 SYDVKM. CDR3 length: 15 residues. CDR3 nucleotides: TGTGCCAGCAATTCCCCGGGACAGCTTCTGGGGGGCTACACCTTC. It codes for CASNSPGQLLGGYTF.

The V and J genes are TRBV2 and TRBJ1-2; D not certain. Trimming left V 3 bases short and J 6 bases short, with 11 bases between. There are 13 residues in the CDR3. Germline CDR1 and CDR2: SNHLY and FYNNEI. The CDR3 DNA reads as TGTGCCAGCAGTGAGGAGGGAACGAATGGCTACACCTTC. This sequence encodes CASSEEGTNGYTF.

The chain couples TRBV19 to TRBJ1-5, with TRBD1 identical over 9 bases. This CDR3 spans 13 amino acids. CDR1 and CDR2 (germline): LNHDA, SQIVND (reference sequence). Germline trimming cut 6 bases from V and 6 bases from J; bases unmatched to any gene: 3. CDR3 coding DNA: TGTGCCAGTAGGACAGGGGGTAGTCAGCCCCAGCATTTT. Translation: CASRTGGSQPQHF.

V and J are TRBV28 and TRBJ2-7; 9 positions agree with TRBD1. Looked up from germline, CDR1 is MDHEN and CDR2 is SYDVKM. V gave up 6 bases and J gave up 6 bases; unmatched junction bases: 9. The CDR3 is 14 amino acids. The CDR3 spells CASRPTGGYFEQYF. The CDR3 DNA sequence: TGTGCCAGCAGGCCGACAGGGGGTTACTTCGAGCAGTACTTC.

The chain couples TRBV5-5 to TRBJ2-1; 15 bases agree with TRBD2. With 0 bases clipped from V and 2 bases from J, the junction kept 9 bases outside the gene matches. The germline V gene has CDR1 SGHKS and CDR2 YYEKEE (reference sequence). The CDR3 spans 20 residues. The CDR3 sequence: CASSLGAGTSGRMPYNEQFF. In DNA, the CDR3 is TGTGCCAGCAGCTTGGGGGCCGGGACTAGCGGGAGGATGCCCTACAATGAGCAGTTCTTC.

V is TRBV11-2 and J is TRBJ2-3; TRBD2 matches 10 bases. V shed 2 bases and J 6 bases; nucleotides not matched to a gene: 14. Looked up from germline, CDR1 is SGHAT and CDR2 is FQNNGV. The CDR3 runs to 18 residues. In DNA, the CDR3 is TGTGCCAGCAGCTTACCGCTTTTCAGCGGGAGGGCTGGGGATACGCAGTATTTT. It specifies CASSLPLFSGRAGDTQYF.

The chain uses TRBV6-5 and TRBJ1-1; D not resolved. The CDR3 covers 11 residues. Germline lookup yields CDR1 MNHEY and CDR2 SVGAGI. Trimming removed 8 bases at V and 2 bases at J, with 6 bases between. CDR3 DNA: TGTGCCAGCCAACAAAACACTGAAGCTTTCTTT. Its protein is CASQQNTEAFF.

This clone showed up just once. The CDR3: CASSPVGQGSRGYYGYTF. The CDR3, as DNA: TGTGCCAGCTCACCTGTAGGACAGGGAAGTCGTGGATACTATGGCTACACCTTC. V gene TRBV18 combines with J gene TRBJ1-2; the match to TRBD1 covers 8 bases. Germline V gene sequence: CDR1 KGHSH, CDR2 LQKENI. Unmatched junction bases numbered 15, after V lost 3 bases and J lost 3 bases. The CDR3 loop spans 18 amino acids.

CDR3 residues: CASSLLGQGALNTEAFF. The CDR3 coding sequence is TGTGCCAGCAGTTTACTAGGACAGGGAGCCCTGAACACTGAAGCTTTCTTT. The V gene is TRBV27, the J gene TRBJ1-1, with 8 nucleotides matching TRBD1. Germline V lookup: CDR1 MNHEY, CDR2 SMNVEV (reference sequence). This CDR3 is built from 17 residues. V shed 2 bases, J shed 0 bases, and the junction held 8 bases outside the gene matches.

V usage is TRBV2 and J usage is TRBJ2-5, with no clear D. The CDR3 covers 12 residues. The V end was cut by 8 bases, the J end by 7 bases, with 14 bases between. In germline, CDR1 is SNHLY, CDR2 FYNNEI. The CDR3 region has the DNA TGTGCCAGCGAAACTGCCCCAGGGACCCAGTACTTC. Its protein product is CASETAPGTQYF.

The DNA for the CDR3 is TGTGCCAGCAAGAATCAGGGGCTCAACACTGAAGCTTTCTTT. Amino acid sequence: CASKNQGLNTEAFF. The genes are TRBV28 and TRBJ1-1; D might be TRBD1 (6 bases). The V end was cut by 7 bases, the J end by 2 bases, with 14 bases between. The CDR3 totals 14 residues. CDR1 is MDHEN, CDR2 SYDVKM, per germline.

The chain has TRBV6-5 and TRBJ1-1, with D possibly TRBD1 on 5 matching bases. Trimming removed 1 base at V and 0 bases at J, with 9 bases between. Germline-derived CDR1 and CDR2 are MNHEY and SVGAGI. This CDR3 comprises 15 residues. CDR3: CASSYYRTMNTEAFF. CDR3 in DNA: TGTGCCAGCAGTTACTACAGGACTATGAACACTGAAGCTTTCTTT.

The chain recombines TRBV28 with TRBJ2-7, with TRBD1 matching over 8 bases. CDR3 length: 13 amino acids. CDR1 MDHEN and CDR2 SYDVKM come from the germline V gene. Losses at the gene ends were 6 bases for V and 6 bases for J; bases not matched to a gene: 7. The CDR3 reads CASSRDRGREQYF. CDR3 in DNA: TGTGCCAGCAGCCGTGACAGGGGCCGCGAGCAGTACTTC.

The chain recombines TRBV4-2 with TRBJ2-3; 13 bases fit TRBD2. Germline V lookup: CDR1 LGHNA, CDR2 YNFKEQ. V gave up 1 base and J gave up 6 bases; unmatched junction bases: 1. There are 15 residues in the CDR3. This CDR3 is CASSQGTSGSDTQYF. CDR3 nucleotides: TGTGCCAGCAGCCAAGGGACTAGCGGGAGTGATACGCAGTATTTT.

The chain recombines TRBV11-2 with TRBJ2-7, with 8 nucleotides matching TRBD1. Germline V CDR1 and CDR2: SGHAT, FQNNGV. V gave up 5 bases and J gave up 1 base; unmatched junction bases: 19. This CDR3 has 19 amino acids. The CDR3 DNA sequence: TGTGCCAGCAGCCCCCTCCGGACAGGGATAGATCCCTTTTCCTACGAGCAGTACTTC. This encodes CASSPLRTGIDPFSYEQYF.

The J gene is TRBJ2-7, the V gene TRBV2; D possibly corresponds to TRBD1 (6 bases). V was clipped by 6 bases and J by 0 bases, with 6 bases between them. The CDR3 is made up of 12 amino acids. Looked up from germline, CDR1 is SNHLY and CDR2 is FYNNEI. CDR3 residues: CASRDSSYEQYF. The DNA for the CDR3 is TGTGCCAGCAGGGACAGCTCCTACGAGCAGTACTTC. The full variable domain, its missing parts supplied by reference TRBV2 and TRBJ2-7, is EPEVTQTPSHQVTQMGQEVILRCVPISNHLYFYWYRQILGQKVEFLVSFYNNEISEKSEIFDDQFSVERPDGSNFTLKIRSTKLEDSAMYFCASRDSSYEQYFGPGTRLTVT.

The V call is TRBV5-4, the J call TRBJ1-6; D gene unclear. From germline, CDR1 is SGHNT and CDR2 YYREEE (reference sequence). This CDR3 is 15 amino acids long. Trimming removed 0 bases from V and 5 bases from J, with 9 bases in between. The chain's CDR3 is CASSLASGDNSPLHF. In nucleotides, the CDR3 is TGTGCCAGCAGCTTGGCGTCCGGGGATAATTCACCCCTCCACTTT.

The J gene is TRBJ2-6, the V gene TRBV11-3; 8 bases align to TRBD1. The CDR3 length is 15 residues. J lost 1 base, V lost 5 bases, and 1 base had no gene match. The germline V gene encodes CDR1 SGHNT and CDR2 YENEEA. DNA of the CDR3: TGTGCCAGCAGCAACAGGGGGTCTGGGGCCAACGTCCTGACTTTC. Translated: CASSNRGSGANVLTF.

V is TRBV7-9 and J is TRBJ2-1, with a tentative D call TRBD2 (6 bases). Germline CDR1 is SEHNR and CDR2 is FQNEAQ (reference sequence). Trimming stripped 5 bases from V and 5 bases from J, with 13 bases between. This CDR3 region has 14 residues. CDR3 region: CASSVPGTHNEQFF. The DNA of the CDR3 is TGTGCCAGCAGCGTTCCCGGGACTCACAATGAGCAGTTCTTC.